This TCR beta chain was observed in a study of T cells in tuberculosis. Regarding the study as a whole: Smaller alpha distances in active tuberculosis partly reflected shorter CDR3-alpha lengths.

Generated by immunoSEQ multiplex PCR, the TCRdb table keeps only in-frame clones and is missing some. Of fewer than 35,000 clones listed, about 82% are singletons. As to this clone: What it binds is unknown.

Germline loops: CDR1 SGHNT, CDR2 YYREEE (reference sequence). The ends lost 1 base at V and 7 bases at J; junction bases unmatched: 9. This CDR3 is built from 16 residues. The time point: new active TB diagnosis, blood taken before or within 7 days of starting treatment. The V gene is TRBV5-4, the J gene TRBJ1-1; 11 nucleotides align to TRBD1. Sample: PBMCs, taken at tuberculosis diagnosis. The TCR was taken from an adult with tuberculosis. CDR3 region: CASSLSQGQGASEAFF. Here the CDR3 DNA reads TGTGCCAGCAGCTTGTCCCAAGGACAGGGGGCTAGTGAAGCTTTCTTT. The full variable domain, rest sourced from reference TRBV5-4 and TRBJ1-1, is ETGVTQSPTHLIKTRGQQVTLRCSSQSGHNTVSWYQQALGQGPQFIFQYYREEENGRGNFPPRFSGLQFPNYSSELNVNALELDDSALYLCASSLSQGQGASEAFFGQGTRLTVV.